This T cell receptor beta chain is drawn from a study of CD8 T cells in ankylosing spondylitis. Overall study results and limits: Several highly homologous variants made up a TCR beta motif, and this motif appeared characteristic of ankylosing spondylitis blood.

CDR3 length: 14 residues. Trimming took 0 bases from V and 5 from J, leaving 10 bases between them. The authors made TCR beta libraries by quantitative 5'-RACE with molecular barcodes. TCRdb re-derived calls from the 5' RACE reads in MiXCR, one entry per CDR3 protein. Of 390,000 or so distinct CDR3 sequences listed, 20% to 25% are singletons. With regard to this clonotype: The antigen is unknown.

This rearrangement joins TRBV12-3 or TRBV12-4 to TRBJ2-5, with D hard to call. Sample: blood, either unsorted or a sorted T cell fraction (not recorded which). The sequence derives from a male donor with ankylosing spondylitis. As DNA, the CDR3 is TGTGCCAGCAGTTTAGCGACCGGGTTGGAGACCCAGTACTTC. This codes for CASSLATGLETQYF.